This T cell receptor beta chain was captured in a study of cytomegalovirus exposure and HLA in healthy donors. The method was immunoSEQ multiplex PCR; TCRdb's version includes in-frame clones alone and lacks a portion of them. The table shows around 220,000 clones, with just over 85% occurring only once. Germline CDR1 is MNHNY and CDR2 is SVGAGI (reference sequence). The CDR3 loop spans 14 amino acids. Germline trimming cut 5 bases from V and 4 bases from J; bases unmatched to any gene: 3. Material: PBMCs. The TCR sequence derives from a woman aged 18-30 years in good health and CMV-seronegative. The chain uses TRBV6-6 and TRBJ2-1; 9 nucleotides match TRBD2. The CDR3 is CASSGLAGYNEQFF. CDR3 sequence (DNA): TGTGCCAGCAGTGGTCTAGCGGGGTACAATGAGCAGTTCTTC.